The sequence of this T cell receptor (beta chain) was determined in a study of human thymus T cells. Whole-study results and caveats: Thymic repertoires overlap heavily among unrelated individuals, related research has reported.

The CDR3 contains 17 residues. J gave up 3 bases and V 0 bases, and 7 bases lay outside the gene matches. Germline loops: CDR1 SGDLS, CDR2 YYNGEE. Surgeons resected thymus tissue during corrective heart surgery. Healthy Finnish infants undergoing corrective surgery for congenital heart defects were the donors. This clone was picked up one time. Its specificity is unknown. Assay used: immunoSEQ multiplex PCR; TCRdb lists only in-frame clones, some missing. This sample yields some 78,000 clones, of which 90% to 98% are seen a single time; around 0.03% belongs to the top ten. The receptor was derived from a boy younger than two with a congenital heart defect but otherwise immunologically healthy. The material sequenced was thymus tissue. This sequence joins TRBV9 and TRBJ2-7; 12 nucleotides match TRBD2. In DNA form, the CDR3 reads TGTGCCAGCAGCGTAGGACTAGCGGGGGAAAAACTCTACGAGCAGTACTTC. This sequence encodes CASSVGLAGEKLYEQYF.